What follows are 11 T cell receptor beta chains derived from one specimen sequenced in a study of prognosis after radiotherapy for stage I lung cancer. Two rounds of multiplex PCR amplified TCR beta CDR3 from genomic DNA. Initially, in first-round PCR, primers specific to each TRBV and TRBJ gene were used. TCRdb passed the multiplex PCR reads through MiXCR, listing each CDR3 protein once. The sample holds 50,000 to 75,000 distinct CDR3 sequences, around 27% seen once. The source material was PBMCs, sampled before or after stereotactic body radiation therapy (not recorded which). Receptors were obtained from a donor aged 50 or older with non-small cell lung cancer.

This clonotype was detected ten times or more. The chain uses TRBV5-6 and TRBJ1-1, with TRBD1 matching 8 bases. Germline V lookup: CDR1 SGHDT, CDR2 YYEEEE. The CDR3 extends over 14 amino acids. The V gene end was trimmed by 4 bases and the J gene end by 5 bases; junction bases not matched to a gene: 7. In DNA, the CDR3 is TGTGCCAGCAGCCCCAGGGGGCGTGGGACTGAAGCTTTCTTT. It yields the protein CASSPRGRGTEAFF.

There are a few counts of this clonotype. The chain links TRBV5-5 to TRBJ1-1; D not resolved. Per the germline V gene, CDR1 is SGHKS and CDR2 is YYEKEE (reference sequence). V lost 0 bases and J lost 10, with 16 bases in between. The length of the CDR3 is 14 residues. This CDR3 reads CASSLDPGRPLAFF. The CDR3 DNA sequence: TGTGCCAGCAGCTTGGATCCGGGCCGGCCCCTAGCTTTCTTT.

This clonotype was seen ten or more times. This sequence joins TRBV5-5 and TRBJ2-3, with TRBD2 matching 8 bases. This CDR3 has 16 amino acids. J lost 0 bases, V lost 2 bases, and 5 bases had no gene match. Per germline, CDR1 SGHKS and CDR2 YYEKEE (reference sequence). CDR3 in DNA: TGTGCCAGCAGCTTAGGGACTAGGGCTAGCACAGATACGCAGTATTTT. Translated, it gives CASSLGTRASTDTQYF. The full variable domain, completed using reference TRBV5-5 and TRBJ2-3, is DAGVTQSPTHLIKTRGQQVTLRCSPISGHKSVSWYQQVLGQGPQFIFQYYEKEERGRGNFPDRFSARQFPNYSSELNVNALLLGDSALYLCASSLGTRASTDTQYFGPGTRLTVL.

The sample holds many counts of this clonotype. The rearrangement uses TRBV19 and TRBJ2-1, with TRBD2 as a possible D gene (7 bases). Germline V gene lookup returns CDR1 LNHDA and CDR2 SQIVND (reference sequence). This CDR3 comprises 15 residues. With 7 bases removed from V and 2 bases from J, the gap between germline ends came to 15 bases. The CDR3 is CASTRGGAPYNEQFF. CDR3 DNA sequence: TGTGCCAGTACCCGCGGGGGCGCGCCCTACAATGAGCAGTTCTTC.

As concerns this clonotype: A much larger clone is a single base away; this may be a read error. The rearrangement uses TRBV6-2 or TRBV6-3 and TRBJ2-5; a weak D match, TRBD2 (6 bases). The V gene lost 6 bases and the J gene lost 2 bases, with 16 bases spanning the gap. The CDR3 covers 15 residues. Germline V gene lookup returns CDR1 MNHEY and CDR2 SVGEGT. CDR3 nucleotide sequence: TGTGCCAGCAGCTCAACTAGCTGGGGTCAAGAGACCCAGTACTTC. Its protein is CASSSTSWGQETQYF.

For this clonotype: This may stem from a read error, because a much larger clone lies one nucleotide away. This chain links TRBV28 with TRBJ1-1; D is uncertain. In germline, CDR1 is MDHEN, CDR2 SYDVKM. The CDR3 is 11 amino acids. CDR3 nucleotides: TGTGCCAGCATAACGATGACTGAAGCTTTATTT. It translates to CASITMTEALF.

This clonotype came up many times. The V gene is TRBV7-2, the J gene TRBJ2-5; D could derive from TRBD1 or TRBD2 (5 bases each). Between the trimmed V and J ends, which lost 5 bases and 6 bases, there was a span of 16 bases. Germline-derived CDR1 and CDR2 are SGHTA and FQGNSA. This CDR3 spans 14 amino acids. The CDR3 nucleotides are TGTGCCAGCAGCCCCGGGACCCCACCGCAGACCCAGTACTTC. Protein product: CASSPGTPPQTQYF.

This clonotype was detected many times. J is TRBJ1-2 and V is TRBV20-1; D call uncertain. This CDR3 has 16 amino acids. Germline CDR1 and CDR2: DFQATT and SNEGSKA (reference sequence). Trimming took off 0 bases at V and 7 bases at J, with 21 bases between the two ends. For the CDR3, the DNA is TGCAGTGCTAGAGAGGGCGCAACAGACCCTTTTTTTGGCTACACCTTC. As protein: CSAREGATDPFFGYTF.

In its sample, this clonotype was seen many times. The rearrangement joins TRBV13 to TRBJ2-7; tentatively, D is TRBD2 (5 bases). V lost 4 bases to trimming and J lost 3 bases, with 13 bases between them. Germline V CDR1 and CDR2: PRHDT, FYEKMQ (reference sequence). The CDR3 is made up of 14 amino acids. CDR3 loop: CASSSYGRGYEQYF. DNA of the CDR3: TGTGCCAGCAGCTCGTACGGACGGGGCTACGAGCAGTACTTC.

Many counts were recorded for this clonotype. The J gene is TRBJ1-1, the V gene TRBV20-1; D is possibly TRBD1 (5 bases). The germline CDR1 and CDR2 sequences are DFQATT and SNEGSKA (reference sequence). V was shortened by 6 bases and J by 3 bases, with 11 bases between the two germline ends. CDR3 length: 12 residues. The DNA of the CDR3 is TGCAGTGCAGTAGGGGAGTACACTGAAGCTTTCTTT. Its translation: CSAVGEYTEAFF.

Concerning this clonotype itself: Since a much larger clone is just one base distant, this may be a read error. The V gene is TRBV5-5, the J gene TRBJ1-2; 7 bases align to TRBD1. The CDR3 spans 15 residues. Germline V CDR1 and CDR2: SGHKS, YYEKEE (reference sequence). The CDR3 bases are TGTGGCAGCAGCTTGGCGGTAGGGGGCAGCTATGGCTACACCTTC. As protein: CGSSLAVGGSYGYTF.